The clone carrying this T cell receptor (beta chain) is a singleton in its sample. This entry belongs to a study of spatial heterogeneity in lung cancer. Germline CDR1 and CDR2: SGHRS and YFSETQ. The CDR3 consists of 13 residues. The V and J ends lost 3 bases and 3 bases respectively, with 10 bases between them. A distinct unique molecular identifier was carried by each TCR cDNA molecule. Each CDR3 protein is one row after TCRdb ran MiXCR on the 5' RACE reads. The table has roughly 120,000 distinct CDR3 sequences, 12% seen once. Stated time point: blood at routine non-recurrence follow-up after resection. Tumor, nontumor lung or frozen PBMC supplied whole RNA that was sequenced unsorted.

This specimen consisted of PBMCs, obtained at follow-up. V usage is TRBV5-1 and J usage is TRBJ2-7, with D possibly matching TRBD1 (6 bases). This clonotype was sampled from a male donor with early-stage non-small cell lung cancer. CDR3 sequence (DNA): TGCGCCAGCAGCTATGGACAGAGCTACGAGCAGTACTTC. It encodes CASSYGQSYEQYF.